The clone carrying this T cell receptor beta chain occurred once. This entry comes from a study of blood T cell repertoires in COVID-19. Study-level information: Some COVID-19 samples were acute and others convalescent; all came from the United States, Italy and Spain.

V shed 4 bases, J shed 9 bases, and the junction held 11 bases outside the gene matches. The germline CDR1 and CDR2 sequences are SGHNT and YENEEA. The CDR3 runs to 15 residues. TCRdb keeps only in-frame clones here, not all; method: immunoSEQ multiplex PCR. The repertoire consists of approximately 270,000 clones, with roughly 88% occurring once and the leading ten covering around 1%. The V call is TRBV11-3, the J call TRBJ2-1; TRBD2 agrees at 8 bases. The receptor comes from a human donor with COVID-19, enrolled during active disease. The donor label of this sample is uncertain. The sequencing input was peripheral blood. The CDR3 DNA is TGTGCCAGCAGCTCGTCGGGACTAGTACAAGGTGAGCAGTTCTTC. Amino acid sequence: CASSSSGLVQGEQFF.